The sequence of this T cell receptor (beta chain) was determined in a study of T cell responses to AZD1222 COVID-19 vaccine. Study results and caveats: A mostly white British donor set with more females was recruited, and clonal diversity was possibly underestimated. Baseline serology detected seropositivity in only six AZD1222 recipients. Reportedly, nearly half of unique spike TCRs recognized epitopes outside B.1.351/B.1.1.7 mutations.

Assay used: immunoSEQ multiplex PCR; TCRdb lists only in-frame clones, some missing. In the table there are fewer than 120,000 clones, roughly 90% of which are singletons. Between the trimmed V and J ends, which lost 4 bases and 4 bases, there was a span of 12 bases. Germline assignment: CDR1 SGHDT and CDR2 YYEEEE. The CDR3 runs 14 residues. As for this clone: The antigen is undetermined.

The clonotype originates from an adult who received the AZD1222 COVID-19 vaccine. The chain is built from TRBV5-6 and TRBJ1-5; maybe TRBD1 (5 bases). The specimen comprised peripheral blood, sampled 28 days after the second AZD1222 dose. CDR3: CASSGRAGNQPQHF. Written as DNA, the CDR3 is TGTGCCAGCAGCGGGAGGGCAGGGAATCAGCCCCAGCATTTT.